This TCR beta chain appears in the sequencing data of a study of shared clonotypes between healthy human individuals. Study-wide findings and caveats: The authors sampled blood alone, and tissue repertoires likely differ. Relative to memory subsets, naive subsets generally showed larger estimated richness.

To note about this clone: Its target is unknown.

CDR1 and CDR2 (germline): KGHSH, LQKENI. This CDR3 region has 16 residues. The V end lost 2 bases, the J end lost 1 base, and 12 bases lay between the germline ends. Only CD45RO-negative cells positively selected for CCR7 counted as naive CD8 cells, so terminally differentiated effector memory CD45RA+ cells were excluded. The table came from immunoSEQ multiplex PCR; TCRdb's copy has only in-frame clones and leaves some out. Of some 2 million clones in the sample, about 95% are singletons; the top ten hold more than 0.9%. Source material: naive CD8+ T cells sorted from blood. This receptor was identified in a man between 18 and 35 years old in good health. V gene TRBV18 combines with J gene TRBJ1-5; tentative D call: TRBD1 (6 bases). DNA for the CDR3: TGTGCCAGCTCACCAGTTCGGACAGCCAGCAATCAGCCCCAGCATTTT. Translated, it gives CASSPVRTASNQPQHF. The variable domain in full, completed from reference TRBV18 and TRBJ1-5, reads NAGVMQNPRHLVRRRGQEARLRCSPMKGHSHVYWYRQLPEEGLKFMVYLQKENIIDESGMPKERFSAEFPKEGPSILRIQQVVRGDSAAYFCASSPVRTASNQPQHFGDGTRLSIL.